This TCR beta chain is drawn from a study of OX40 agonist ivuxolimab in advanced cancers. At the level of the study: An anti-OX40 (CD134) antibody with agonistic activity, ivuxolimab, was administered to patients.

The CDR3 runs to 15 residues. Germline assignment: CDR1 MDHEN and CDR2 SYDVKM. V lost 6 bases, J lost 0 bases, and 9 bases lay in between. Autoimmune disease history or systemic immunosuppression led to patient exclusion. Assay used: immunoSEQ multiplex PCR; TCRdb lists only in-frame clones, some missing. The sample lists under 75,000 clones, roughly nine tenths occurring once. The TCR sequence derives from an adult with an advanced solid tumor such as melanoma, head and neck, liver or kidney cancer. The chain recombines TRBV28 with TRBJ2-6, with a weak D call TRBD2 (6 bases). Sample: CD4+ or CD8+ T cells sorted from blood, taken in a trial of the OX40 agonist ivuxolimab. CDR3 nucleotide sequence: TGTGCCAGCAGCCCGGGGGACTCTGGGGCCAACGTCCTGACTTTC. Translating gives CASSPGDSGANVLTF.